A selection of T cell receptor beta chains follows, all from one sample in a study of cytomegalovirus exposure and HLA in healthy donors. Method: immunoSEQ multiplex PCR; TCRdb's copy keeps in-frame clones and lacks some. Of about 110,000 clones listed, roughly 90% are singletons. Sequenced: PBMCs. Source of these receptors: a woman between 18 and 29 years old in good health and CMV-seronegative. Each CDR3 is given with its conserved first and last residue. A D gene is named only where the DNA matches it firmly. Not every row has a clone size; where given, it reads once, few, many or a size class.

J | length | V | size | D | CDR3 | DNA
TRBJ2-7 | 16 | TRBV28 | few | - | CASTPRITGYFYEQYF | TGTGCCAGCACCCCGCGTATAACAGGGTATTTCTACGAGCAGTACTTC
TRBJ1-1 | 16 | TRBV14 | - | - | CASSQGAGILNTEAFF | TGTGCCAGCAGCCAAGGGGCCGGGATATTGAACACTGAAGCTTTCTTT
TRBJ1-5 | 17 | TRBV30 | - | - | CAWSARRSDFSNQPQHF | TGTGCCTGGAGTGCACGGCGGAGTGATTTTAGCAATCAGCCCCAGCATTTT
TRBJ2-1 | 16 | TRBV9 | - | TRBD1 | CASSANLQGMGNEQFF | TGTGCCAGCAGCGCTAACTTACAGGGGATGGGAAATGAGCAGTTCTTC
TRBJ2-7 | 12 | TRBV15 | - | - | CATSSDGYGQYF | TGTGCCACCAGCTCCGACGGGTATGGGCAGTACTTC
TRBJ1-2 | 16 | TRBV9 | - | - | CASSAEGASTNYGYTF | TGTGCCAGCAGCGCGGAGGGTGCTTCTACTAACTATGGCTACACCTTC
TRBJ1-5 | 14 | TRBV6-1 | - | - | CASSIQGLNQPQHF | TGTGCCAGCAGTATACAGGGATTGAATCAGCCCCAGCATTTT
TRBJ2-2 | 18 | TRBV7-2 | - | TRBD2 | CASSQGLGGGPNTGELFF | TGTGCCAGCAGCCAAGGTTTGGGCGGGGGTCCTAACACCGGGGAGCTGTTTTTT
TRBJ2-1 | 15 | TRBV5-1 | - | TRBD1 | CASHTSGTEYNEQFF | TGCGCCAGCCACACTTCCGGGACAGAATACAATGAGCAGTTCTTC
TRBJ2-2 | 11 | TRBV20-1 | - | - | CSASNSGELFF | TGCAGTGCTAGTAATAGCGGGGAGCTGTTTTTT
TRBJ1-5 | 13 | TRBV7-2 | - | TRBD1 | CASRITGVGPQHF | TGTGCCAGCAGGATTACAGGGGTAGGGCCCCAGCATTTT
TRBJ2-6 | 15 | TRBV7-9 | - | - | CASAGATDRANVLTF | TGTGCCAGCGCAGGGGCCACCGACAGGGCCAACGTCCTGACTTTC
TRBJ2-7 | 17 | TRBV9 | - | - | CASSVAPLGSGSYEQYF | TGTGCCAGCAGCGTAGCCCCCCTTGGTAGCGGCTCCTACGAGCAGTACTTC
TRBJ1-3 | 13 | TRBV28 | - | - | CASSLGGGNTIYF | TGTGCCAGCAGTTTGGGGGGGGGAAACACCATATATTTT
TRBJ2-4 | 18 | TRBV18 | - | - | CASSPSGGETLAKNIQYF | TGTGCCAGCTCACCATCCGGGGGTGAGACTCTAGCCAAAAACATTCAGTACTTC
TRBJ1-1 | 10 | TRBV20-1 | once | - | CSARLGPGIF | TGCAGTGCTAGGCTTGGGCCCGGGATCTTT